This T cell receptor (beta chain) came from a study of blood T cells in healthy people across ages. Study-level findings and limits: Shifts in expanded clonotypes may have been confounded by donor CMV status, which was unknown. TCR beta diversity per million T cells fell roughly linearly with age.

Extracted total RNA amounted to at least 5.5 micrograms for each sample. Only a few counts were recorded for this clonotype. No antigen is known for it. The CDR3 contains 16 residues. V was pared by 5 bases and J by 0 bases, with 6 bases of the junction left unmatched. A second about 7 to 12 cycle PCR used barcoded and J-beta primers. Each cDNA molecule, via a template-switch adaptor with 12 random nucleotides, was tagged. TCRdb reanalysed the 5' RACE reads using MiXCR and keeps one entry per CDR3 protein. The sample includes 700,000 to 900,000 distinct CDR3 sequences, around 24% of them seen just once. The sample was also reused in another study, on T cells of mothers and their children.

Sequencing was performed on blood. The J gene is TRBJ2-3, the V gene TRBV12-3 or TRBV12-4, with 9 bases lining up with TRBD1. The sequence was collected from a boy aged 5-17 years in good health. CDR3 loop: CASSGGQGGSTDTQYF. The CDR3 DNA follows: TGTGCCAGCAGTGGGGGACAGGGAGGTAGCACAGATACGCAGTATTTT.